A selection of T cell receptor beta chains follows, all from one sample in a study of cytomegalovirus exposure and HLA in healthy donors. Assay used: immunoSEQ multiplex PCR; TCRdb lists only in-frame clones, some missing. The repertoire holds approximately 280,000 clones, around 85% seen once, with roughly 0.99% in the top ten. Sequencing was carried out using PBMCs. These receptors came from a woman aged 18-29 years in good health and CMV-seronegative. CDR3s leave out the opening cysteine and the closing phenylalanine or tryptophan. The listing skips clone size in some rows; elsewhere it reads once, few, many or a size class.

clone_size,v_call,j_call,cdr3_aa
.,TRBV9,TRBJ1-6,ASSPRQGHNSPLH
.,TRBV18,TRBJ2-3,ASSPMPGQGDTQY
.,TRBV5-4,TRBJ1-2,ASSSQGGRGYGYT
.,TRBV2,TRBJ2-7,ASSDGLLYEQY
.,TRBV2,TRBJ1-5,ASSPTGSNQPQH
.,TRBV2,TRBJ1-5,ASKARGIQPQH
.,TRBV9,TRBJ2-1,ASSVALAYYNEQF
.,TRBV27,TRBJ1-4,ASSSVSGGGLGEKLF
.,TRBV28,TRBJ2-1,ASSLPKGGYNEQF
.,TRBV5-1,TRBJ2-7,ASSLASGGAGEQY
.,TRBV5-6,TRBJ1-4,ASSLANRTGRLGEKLF
.,TRBV5-1,TRBJ2-1,ASSLLRGGSYNEQF
few,TRBV28,TRBJ1-2,ASSHLDGRTYGYT
.,TRBV10-3,TRBJ2-7,AISVSTYEQY
.,TRBV11-2,TRBJ2-1,ASSVTLATGLMI
.,TRBV27,TRBJ1-4,ASHRQGEEKLF
.,TRBV19,TRBJ1-2,ASRMTGLYGYT
.,TRBV7-6,TRBJ1-1,ASSWTGDTWGTEAF
.,TRBV6-5,TRBJ1-5,ASSNTQGRQPQH
.,TRBV5-4,TRBJ2-1,ASSLDGDYNEQF
.,TRBV19,TRBJ1-2,ASTPGQSNYGYT
.,TRBV7-9,TRBJ2-5,ASSLGGGFQETQY
.,TRBV2,TRBJ2-3,ASSEIRTTDTQY
.,TRBV20-1,TRBJ1-1,SAEVNTEAF
.,TRBV14,TRBJ1-1,ASSPGIGTEAF
.,TRBV14,TRBJ1-1,ASSQVLGTGPRDTEAF
.,TRBV19,TRBJ2-1,ASSSRGFSGNEQF
.,TRBV29-1,TRBJ1-1,SVEQRGAF
.,TRBV29-1,TRBJ2-3,SVESRIITDTQY
.,TRBV7-6,TRBJ1-2,ASSGGQGYGYT
.,TRBV19,TRBJ2-7,ASSIEGTGAYEQY
.,TRBV7-2,TRBJ2-2,ASSLGLAFYTGELF
.,TRBV18,TRBJ2-7,ASSPQGSYYEQY
.,TRBV29-1,TRBJ1-1,SADRTAYTEAF